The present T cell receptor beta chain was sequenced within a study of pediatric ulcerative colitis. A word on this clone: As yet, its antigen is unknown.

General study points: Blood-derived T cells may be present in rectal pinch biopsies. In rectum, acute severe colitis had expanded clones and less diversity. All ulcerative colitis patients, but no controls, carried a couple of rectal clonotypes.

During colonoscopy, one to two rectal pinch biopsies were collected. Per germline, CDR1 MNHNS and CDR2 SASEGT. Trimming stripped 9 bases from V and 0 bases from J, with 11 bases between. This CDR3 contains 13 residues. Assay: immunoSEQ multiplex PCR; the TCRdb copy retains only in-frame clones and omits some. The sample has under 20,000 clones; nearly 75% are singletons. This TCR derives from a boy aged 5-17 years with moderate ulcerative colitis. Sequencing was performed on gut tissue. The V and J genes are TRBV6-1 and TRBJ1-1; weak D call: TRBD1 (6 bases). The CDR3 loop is CASKQGLNTEAFF. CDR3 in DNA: TGTGCCAGTAAACAGGGTTTGAACACTGAAGCTTTCTTT.